This T cell receptor beta chain stems from a study of cytomegalovirus exposure and HLA in healthy donors. Study conclusions and caveats: Immune exposure was documented only through CMV serostatus. TCR beta V- and J-gene trimming, according to a later analysis, was linked to a missense DCLRE1C variant. DRB1 had the most TCR associations and HLA-C the fewest, a later analysis found, with rates varying by HLA locus.

To note about this clone: What it binds is not known.

Per germline, CDR1 LNHDA and CDR2 SQIVND (reference sequence). The germline V and J ends were trimmed by 4 bases and 2 bases, with 12 bases remaining between them. This CDR3 is built from 14 residues. A multiplex PCR was run with 60 Vbeta primers and 13 Jbeta primers. Generated by immunoSEQ multiplex PCR, the TCRdb table keeps only in-frame clones and is missing some. The sample shows 250,000 to 350,000 clones, roughly 88% of them seen only once. The TCR sequence derives from a middle-aged man in good health and CMV-seropositive. V gene TRBV19 combines with J gene TRBJ2-7; weak D call: TRBD2 (5 bases). The sequencing sample was made of PBMCs. The CDR3 DNA sequence: TGTGCCAGTAGTAGAAGGGAGCTGGCCTACGAGCAGTACTTC. Translating it yields CASSRRELAYEQYF.